This TCR beta chain was sequenced in a study of T cell repertoires in cytomegalovirus infection. Each CDR3 protein gets one entry after TCRdb re-called the reads with MiXCR. The data show roughly 140,000 distinct CDR3 sequences, with 23% seen just once and approximately 11% held by the top ten. Germline V lookup: CDR1 SNHLY, CDR2 FYNNEI. Trimming left V 7 bases short and J 0 bases short, with 16 bases between. The CDR3 has 16 residues. This clonotype was seen a handful of times. This TCR derives from a human donor in good health (CMV status not recorded). Some clones in this sample may be carry-over from other donors' samples. Sequencing was performed on PBMCs. V usage is TRBV2 and J usage is TRBJ2-1; the D gene could be TRBD1 or TRBD2 (6 bases each). CDR3 bases: TGTGCCAGCATCGAGAATGGGGGGCGCTCCTACAATGAGCAGTTCTTC. Its protein is CASIENGGRSYNEQFF.